What follows are 24 T cell receptor beta chains derived from one specimen sequenced in a study of T cell responses to AZD1222 COVID-19 vaccine. The protocol was immunoSEQ multiplex PCR, while the TCRdb copy is restricted to in-frame clones and leaves out a portion. The repertoire holds fewer than 150,000 clones, with roughly nine tenths as singletons. The input for sequencing was peripheral blood, taken 28 days after the second AZD1222 dose. The receptors originated from an adult who received the AZD1222 COVID-19 vaccine.

The chain couples TRBV7-8 to TRBJ1-1; 9 bases are a match to TRBD1. This CDR3 comprises 18 residues. The germline V gene encodes CDR1 SGHVS and CDR2 FQNEAQ. Germline trimming cut 5 bases from V and 2 bases from J; bases unmatched to any gene: 15. The CDR3, as DNA: TGTGCCAGCAGCCCCATCCCCCCGGGACAGGGACTAAACACTGAAGCTTTCTTT. This encodes CASSPIPPGQGLNTEAFF.

J is TRBJ2-1 and V is TRBV7-9; 9 positions match TRBD1. Germline CDR1 SEHNR, CDR2 FQNEAQ (reference sequence). V trimming: 5 bases; J trimming: 5 bases; junction bases outside the gene matches: 7. The CDR3 is 15 amino acids. CDR3 nucleotide sequence: TGTGCCAGCAGCAATTCGGACAGGGGAAACAATGAGCAGTTCTTC. Translating it yields CASSNSDRGNNEQFF.

This clone was detected only a few times. V usage is TRBV2 and J usage is TRBJ2-2, with unresolved D. Germline V gene lookup returns CDR1 SNHLY and CDR2 FYNNEI. This CDR3 region has 13 residues. The germline V and J ends were trimmed by 1 base and 4 bases, with 4 bases remaining between them. DNA for the CDR3: TGTGCCAGCAGTGAAGTGGTCACCGGGGAGCTGTTTTTT. Its protein is CASSEVVTGELFF.

V gene TRBV2 combines with J gene TRBJ1-1; 7 bases map to TRBD1. The germline CDR1 and CDR2 sequences are SNHLY and FYNNEI. The CDR3 has 14 amino acids. V shed 4 bases, J shed 1 base, and the junction held 3 bases outside the gene matches. The CDR3 here is CASSAGTENTEAFF. In nucleotides, the CDR3 is TGTGCCAGCAGTGCGGGGACAGAGAACACTGAAGCTTTCTTT.

This clone was observed once. This chain links TRBV5-1 with TRBJ2-1, with 9 bases fitting TRBD2. This CDR3 is 15 amino acids long. The V and J ends lost 4 bases and 4 bases, in that order; junction bases with no gene match: 6. CDR1 SGHRS and CDR2 YFSETQ come from the germline V gene. CDR3 bases: TGCGCCAGCAGCCCTCCTAGCGGGGTTTACAATGAGCAGTTCTTC. Protein sequence: CASSPPSGVYNEQFF.

The CDR3 DNA reads TGTGCCAGTAGTGCTAGCGGGAGAGGCGCAGATACGCAGTATTTT. This translates into CASSASGRGADTQYF. This sequence joins TRBV19 and TRBJ2-3, with 10 bases fitting TRBD2. The CDR3 totals 15 residues. CDR1 and CDR2 from the germline V gene are LNHDA and SQIVND (reference sequence). Trimming cost V 5 bases and J 4 bases; bases outside gene matches: 6.

The chain joins TRBV29-1 to TRBJ1-3; D call uncertain. V lost 7 bases, J lost 4 bases, and 14 bases lay in between. CDR3 length: 13 residues. Looked up from germline, CDR1 is SQVTM and CDR2 is ANQGSEA. As DNA, the CDR3 is TGCAGCGCTGCACGAGATGGAGGAAACACCATATATTTT. It encodes CSAARDGGNTIYF.

This sequence joins TRBV15 and TRBJ2-1, with 7 bases identical to TRBD2. After removal of 0 bases from V and 3 bases from J, the junction contained 17 bases not matched to a gene. The CDR3 has 20 residues. The germline CDR1 and CDR2 sequences are LNHNV and YYDKDF (reference sequence). The CDR3 bases are TGTGCCACCAGCAGAGATGAGTTAAGGACTAGGAGGTATAGCTACAATGAGCAGTTCTTC. This codes for CATSRDELRTRRYSYNEQFF.

CDR3 amino acids: CASSPMRGANYGYTF. CDR3 nucleotide sequence: TGTGCCAGCAGCCCGATGCGCGGGGCTAACTATGGCTACACCTTC. The chain uses TRBV11-2 and TRBJ1-2; D unclear. The CDR3 runs 15 residues. V lost 5 bases and J lost 0, with 13 bases in between. Germline loops: CDR1 SGHAT, CDR2 FQNNGV. The full variable domain, with the rest looked up from reference TRBV11-2 and TRBJ1-2, is EAGVAQSPRYKIIEKRQSVAFWCNPISGHATLYWYQQILGQGPKLLIQFQNNGVVDDSQLPKDRFSAERLKGVDSTLKIQPAKLEDSAVYLCASSPMRGANYGYTFGSGTRLTVV.

The chain has TRBV10-3 and TRBJ1-2, with unresolved D. The germline gives CDR1 ENHRY, CDR2 SYGVKD. The V gene lost 3 bases and the J gene lost 0 bases, with 5 bases spanning the gap. The length of the CDR3 is 13 residues. The CDR3 region has the DNA TGTGCCATCAGTGAAGTTTCTAACTATGGCTACACCTTC. It codes for CAISEVSNYGYTF.

The chain uses TRBV7-2 and TRBJ2-5; D may match TRBD1 or TRBD2 (5 bases each). The CDR3 loop spans 14 amino acids. Trimming cost V 6 bases and J 2 bases, with 13 bases left between them. The germline CDR1 and CDR2 sequences are SGHTA and FQGNSA. The CDR3 DNA is TGTGCCAGCAGACTGGGACCGGCACAAGAGACCCAGTACTTC. It translates to CASRLGPAQETQYF. The entire variable domain, with the rest obtained from reference TRBV7-2 and TRBJ2-5, is as follows: GAGVSQSPSNKVTEKGKDVELRCDPISGHTALYWYRQSLGQGLEFLIYFQGNSAPDKSGLPSDRFSAERTGGSVSTLTIQRTQQEDSAVYLCASRLGPAQETQYFGPGTRLLVL.

The gene calls are TRBV3-1 (or the pseudogene TRBV3-2) and TRBJ1-6, with D possibly TRBD1 on 6 matching bases. The CDR3 extends over 15 amino acids. V was pared by 2 bases and J by 7 bases, with 12 bases between. Germline V CDR1 and CDR2: LGHDT, YNNKEL (reference sequence). CDR3 DNA sequence: TGTGCCAGCAGCCAATCCGGGACATCCAATTCACCCCTCCACTTT. Amino acid sequence: CASSQSGTSNSPLHF.

V gene TRBV4-1 combines with J gene TRBJ1-1; no clear D gene. V was pared by 1 base and J by 2 bases, with 8 bases between. The CDR3 spans 14 residues. Per the germline V gene, CDR1 is MGHRA and CDR2 is YSYEKL. DNA for the CDR3: TGCGCCAGCAGCCAAGGGACTCGAAACACTGAAGCTTTCTTT. It specifies CASSQGTRNTEAFF.

The chain recombines TRBV11-1 with TRBJ1-1; tentatively, D is TRBD1 (5 bases). Trimming stripped 1 base from V and 6 bases from J, with 9 bases between. This CDR3 is 13 amino acids long. CDR1 is SGHAT and CDR2 is FQDESV in the germline V gene (reference sequence). The CDR3 coding sequence is TGTGCCAGCAGCTTAGGGGGCCGGGCTGAAGCTTTCTTT. This sequence encodes CASSLGGRAEAFF.

The chain links TRBV27 to TRBJ2-7, with D uncertain. Deletions cut 6 bases from V and 0 bases from J, with 9 bases between. The CDR3 is 13 amino acids. CDR1 is MNHEY, CDR2 SMNVEV, per germline (reference sequence). Written as DNA, the CDR3 is TGTGCCAGCAGCCCTTGGCCCTCCTACGAGCAGTACTTC. Translating gives CASSPWPSYEQYF.

The V gene is TRBV27, the J gene TRBJ2-7; 7 bases match TRBD2. Germline values: CDR1 MNHEY, CDR2 SMNVEV (reference sequence). CDR3 length: 13 amino acids. V dropped 9 bases and J dropped 2; count of bases not matched to a gene: 7. The CDR3 sequence is CASGGTIPYEQYF. CDR3 nucleotides: TGTGCCAGTGGAGGGACTATCCCCTACGAGCAGTACTTC.

The rearrangement joins TRBV5-1 to TRBJ2-6, with 9 bases fitting TRBD2. Germline CDR1 reads SGHRS; CDR2 reads YFSETQ. After removal of 0 bases from V and 2 bases from J, the junction contained 6 bases not matched to a gene. The CDR3 has 18 amino acids. The CDR3 region has the DNA TGCGCCAGCAGCTTGGAAGCTAGCGGGGCTCCTGGGGCCAACGTCCTGACTTTC. Amino acid sequence: CASSLEASGAPGANVLTF. Combining the CDR3 with reference TRBV5-1 and TRBJ2-6 gives the whole variable domain KAGVTQTPRYLIKTRGQQVTLSCSPISGHRSVSWYQQTPGQGLQFLFEYFSETQRNKGNFPGRFSGRQFSNSRSEMNVSTLELGDSALYLCASSLEASGAPGANVLTFGAGSRLTVL.

The chain is built from TRBV5-6 and TRBJ1-2; the match to TRBD1 covers 8 bases. Germline CDR1 reads SGHDT; CDR2 reads YYEEEE. The CDR3 covers 14 residues. V dropped 0 bases and J dropped 7; count of bases not matched to a gene: 5. CDR3 DNA sequence: TGTGCCAGCAGCTTGGGACAGGGGTTTGGTGGCTACACCTTC. It encodes CASSLGQGFGGYTF.

The V and J genes are TRBV24-1 and TRBJ2-1; 7 bases align to TRBD1. Germline lookup yields CDR1 KGHDR and CDR2 SFDVKD. The trim removed 5 bases at V and 4 bases at J, leaving 4 bases unmatched. There are 14 residues in the CDR3. The CDR3 spells CATSGTGPYNEQFF. The CDR3, as DNA: TGTGCCACCAGTGGGACAGGCCCTTACAATGAGCAGTTCTTC.

This chain connects TRBV6-5 to TRBJ1-4; D might be TRBD1 (5 bases). V was pared by 0 bases and J by 5 bases, with 10 bases between. The CDR3 is made up of 15 amino acids. The germline V gene has CDR1 MNHEY and CDR2 SVGAGI. The DNA for the CDR3 is TGTGCCAGCAGTTACTCGACAGTCCGCAATGAAAAACTGTTTTTT. Encoded protein: CASSYSTVRNEKLFF.

V usage is TRBV4-3 and J usage is TRBJ1-2; 10 bases fit TRBD1. Germline CDR1 and CDR2: LGHNA and YSLEER. J lost 8 bases, V lost 0 bases, and 6 bases had no gene match. The CDR3 is made up of 15 amino acids. The CDR3 DNA sequence: TGCGCCAGCAGCCAAGACGGGGACAGGGGTAGGGGCTACACCTTC. This encodes CASSQDGDRGRGYTF.

The chain has TRBV6-4 and TRBJ2-2; the D is unclear. Trimming stripped 6 bases from V and 7 bases from J, with 15 bases between. Germline V gives CDR1 MRHNA, CDR2 SNTAGT. The CDR3 spans 14 residues. The CDR3 protein is CASSAEIHGGELFF. The CDR3 DNA reads as TGTGCCAGCAGCGCCGAGATACATGGCGGGGAGCTGTTTTTT.

This chain connects TRBV10-2 to TRBJ2-1; the match to TRBD2 covers 9 bases. The CDR3 spans 14 residues. CDR1 and CDR2 (germline): WSHSY, SAAADI. The V segment lost 7 bases and the J segment 3 bases; nucleotides outside the gene matches: 4. The CDR3, as DNA: TGCGCCAGCATGGCGGGAGGGCACTACAATGAGCAGTTCTTC. This translates into CASMAGGHYNEQFF.

Only one count was recorded for this clone. CDR3 loop: CASSSVGLNTEAFF. The CDR3 nucleotides are TGTGCCAGCAGCTCTGTGGGATTGAACACTGAAGCTTTCTTT. This rearrangement joins TRBV7-9 to TRBJ1-1, with D unclear. CDR1 is SEHNR, CDR2 FQNEAQ, per germline (reference sequence). The V and J ends lost 4 bases and 0 bases respectively, with 9 bases between them. The CDR3 covers 14 residues.